This T cell receptor (beta chain) originates from a study of T cells in Graves' hyperthyroidism and ophthalmopathy. Points from the study as a whole: Ophthalmopathy onset followed model prediction by a median roughly 6.5 months.

This clonotype has just one count. Its target is not known. RNA transcripts gave rise to amplified TCR beta CDR3 regions. HTBI primers were the set used in a first-round RT-PCR of the TCR CDR3. TCRdb redid the calling of the multiplex PCR reads with MiXCR, one entry per CDR3 protein. Among approximately 700,000 distinct CDR3 sequences listed, approximately 42% were seen once. Germline loops: CDR1 SGHVS, CDR2 FQNEAQ. This CDR3 spans 10 amino acids. The sequence was obtained from an adult man with Graves' disease, either hyperthyroidism or ophthalmopathy (not recorded which). Sequenced sample: peripheral blood or thyroid tissue (not recorded which). The V and J genes are TRBV7-8 and TRBJ1-1, with D hard to call. The CDR3 nucleotides read TGTGCACACAAGAACACTGAAGCTTTCTTT. Its protein is CAHKNTEAFF. The full variable domain, its missing parts supplied by reference TRBV7-8 and TRBJ1-1, is GAGVSQSPRYKVAKRGQDVALRCDPISGHVSLFWYQQALGQGPEFLTYFQNEAQLDKSGLPSDRFFAERPEGSVSTLKIQRTQQEDSAVYLCAHKNTEAFFGQGTRLTVV.